These T cell receptor beta chains were read from a single sample in a study of blood T cell repertoires in COVID-19. Using immunoSEQ multiplex PCR, the repertoire was profiled, and TCRdb retains in-frame clones only, with some absent. Here the sample spans about 390,000 clones, around 87% being singletons. Sequencing used PBMCs or T cells enriched from blood (not recorded which). These TCRs come from a woman between 50 and 59 years old who had recovered from COVID-19. The CDR3 runs from the conserved cysteine through the conserved F or W. A D gene is named only where the DNA matches it firmly. Clone size appears in some rows only: once, few, many, or a class for an expanded clone.

CDR3nt | CDR3aa | v_gene | d_gene | j_gene | abundance
TGTGCCAGCAGCTTAGGAGTGCAGCGGGGGGCCTCCTACAATGAGCAGTTCTTC | CASSLGVQRGASYNEQFF | TRBV11-2 | TRBD2 | TRBJ2-1 | NA
TGTGCCCGCGACAGGGGATGCGAGCAGTACTTC | CARDRGCEQYF | TRBV6-4 | TRBD1 | TRBJ2-7 | once
TGCAGCGCGTCATGGGGGGACACTGAAGCTTTCTTT | CSASWGDTEAFF | TRBV29-1 | NA | TRBJ1-1 | NA
TGTGCCAGCAGTCTGGGGGGGTCTGAAGCTTTCTTT | CASSLGGSEAFF | TRBV7-2 | NA | TRBJ1-1 | NA
TGTGCCAGCTCACCCGGACAGGGCCGAGATTCACCCCTCCACTTT | CASSPGQGRDSPLHF | TRBV18 | TRBD1 | TRBJ1-6 | NA
TGTGCCAGCAGTTACGACAGGGGCAAGAACACTGAAGCTTTCTTT | CASSYDRGKNTEAFF | TRBV6-5 | TRBD1 | TRBJ1-1 | NA
TGCGCCAGCAGCTTTACCCCGGGACAGAGCTACGAGCAGTACTTC | CASSFTPGQSYEQYF | TRBV5-1 | TRBD1 | TRBJ2-7 | few
TGCGCCAGCAGCCTCAGGATTCCACCCAACAATTCACCCCTCCACTTT | CASSLRIPPNNSPLHF | TRBV4-1 | NA | TRBJ1-6 | NA
TGTGCCAGCAGCTCTCTCCCTGGAAACACCATATATTTT | CASSSLPGNTIYF | TRBV3-1/TRBV3-2 | NA | TRBJ1-3 | few
TGCGCCAGCAGCCTGGACGAGGGTTCACCCCTCCACTTT | CASSLDEGSPLHF | TRBV5-1 | NA | TRBJ1-6 | few
TGTGCCAGCAGCCAGACAGTACCCTCCTACAATGAGCAGTTCTTC | CASSQTVPSYNEQFF | TRBV27 | NA | TRBJ2-1 | NA
TGTGCCAGCAGCTTATGGACAGGGGGACTGTTTTTT | CASSLWTGGLFF | TRBV11-2 | TRBD1 | TRBJ1-4 | NA
TGCGCCAGCAGGTACCGGACAGGAGAGTTCTACGAGCAGTACTTC | CASRYRTGEFYEQYF | TRBV5-1 | TRBD1 | TRBJ2-7 | NA
TGTGCCAGCAGGCTATTTTCCCTAGCGGCCCAGAGTAATACGCAGTATTTT | CASRLFSLAAQSNTQYF | TRBV5-5 | TRBD2 | TRBJ2-3 | NA
TGTGCCAGCAGCCTCTATGGTCTCTATAATTCACCCCTCCACTTT | CASSLYGLYNSPLHF | TRBV6-5 | NA | TRBJ1-6 | NA
TGTGCCAGCAGTTACCGGTCTAGCACTGAAGCTTTCTTT | CASSYRSSTEAFF | TRBV6-5 | NA | TRBJ1-1 | NA
TGCGCCAGCAGCACTCGACAGGGGCAAAGAACTGAAGCTTTCTTT | CASSTRQGQRTEAFF | TRBV5-1 | TRBD1 | TRBJ1-1 | NA
TGTGCCAGCAGTCCGAATGGGCTCAGAAACACTGAAGCTTTCTTT | CASSPNGLRNTEAFF | TRBV25-1 | NA | TRBJ1-1 | NA
TGCAGTGCTAGTTCCCCGGGACAGGGAGAGCCCCAGCATTTT | CSASSPGQGEPQHF | TRBV20-1 | TRBD1 | TRBJ1-5 | NA
TGTGCCAGCAGTGGAACAGGGAAATCTGGCTACACCTTC | CASSGTGKSGYTF | TRBV28 | NA | TRBJ1-2 | NA
TGTGCCAGCAGTGAACTAAGCGGGAGGGAGCAGTACTTC | CASSELSGREQYF | TRBV6-1 | TRBD2 | TRBJ2-7 | NA
TGTGCCAGCAGCTTAGGCAGGGGGGAGACCGGGGAGCTGTTTTTT | CASSLGRGETGELFF | TRBV7-2 | NA | TRBJ2-2 | once
TGTGCCAGCAGCGTACTAGCGGTTGACAATGAGCAGTTCTTC | CASSVLAVDNEQFF | TRBV9 | TRBD2 | TRBJ2-1 | NA
TGTGCCACCAGCAGGACGGACAGGGACACAGATACGCAGTATTTT | CATSRTDRDTDTQYF | TRBV15 | TRBD1 | TRBJ2-3 | NA